The 28 T cell receptor beta chains in this list originate from one sample, sequenced in a study of OX40 agonist ivuxolimab in advanced cancers. The data were produced by immunoSEQ multiplex PCR, yet TCRdb's version contains in-frame clones alone and is incomplete. The sample yields 65,000 to 80,000 clones, roughly 86% seen once. This material consisted of CD4+ or CD8+ T cells sorted from blood, taken in a trial of the OX40 agonist ivuxolimab. Every receptor here comes from an adult with an advanced solid tumor such as melanoma, head and neck, liver or kidney cancer.

This clone was found a few times. This chain connects TRBV9 to TRBJ1-1, with 7 bases lining up with TRBD1. Germline CDR1 and CDR2: SGDLS and YYNGEE. The CDR3 is made up of 14 amino acids. The V gene end was trimmed by 4 bases and the J gene end by 0 bases; junction bases not matched to a gene: 3. In DNA form, the CDR3 reads TGTGCCAGCAGCACTACAGGGGTGAACACTGAAGCTTTCTTT. Its translation is CASSTTGVNTEAFF.

The V call is TRBV30, the J call TRBJ2-7; tentatively, D is TRBD1 or TRBD2 (5 bases each). CDR1 is GTSNPN and CDR2 is SVGIG in the germline V gene (reference sequence). Deletions cut 2 bases from V and 0 bases from J, with 20 bases between. CDR3 length: 17 amino acids. In nucleotides, the CDR3 is TGTGCCTGGAGTTCCGGGGACGGGCCAGTCTACTCCTACGAGCAGTACTTC. Protein product: CAWSSGDGPVYSYEQYF.

The chain employs TRBV11-2 and TRBJ2-3; 10 bases map to TRBD1. CDR3 length: 14 amino acids. Germline V CDR1 and CDR2: SGHAT, FQNNGV. The trim removed 5 bases at V and 5 bases at J, leaving 4 bases unmatched. CDR3 bases: TGTGCCAGCAGCCAGGACAGGGGGTTAGATACGCAGTATTTT. It is translated as CASSQDRGLDTQYF.

The CDR3 protein is CASSGGSRTGFPLHF. The CDR3, as DNA: TGTGCCAGCAGCGGAGGAAGTCGGACAGGCTTCCCCCTCCACTTT. The rearrangement links TRBV5-4 to TRBJ1-6; 7 nucleotides match TRBD1. Germline CDR1 reads SGHNT; CDR2 reads YYREEE (reference sequence). Losses at the gene ends were 4 bases for V and 13 bases for J; bases not matched to a gene: 14. The CDR3 totals 15 residues.

The V gene is TRBV6-5, the J gene TRBJ2-7; D is perhaps TRBD1 (6 bases). Germline V gene data show CDR1 as MNHEY and CDR2 as SVGAGI. The V end was cut by 5 bases, the J end by 6 bases, with 17 bases between. The CDR3 runs to 14 residues. This CDR3 is CASSPYRTASEQYF. In DNA, the CDR3 is TGTGCCAGCAGTCCCTACAGGACAGCATCCGAGCAGTACTTC.

This chain uses TRBV11-2 with TRBJ1-1, with 9 nucleotides matching TRBD1. CDR1 is SGHAT, CDR2 FQNNGV, per germline. CDR3 size: 14 residues. The ends lost 3 bases at V and 5 bases at J; junction bases unmatched: 4. CDR3 residues: CASSLMGQGTEAFF. CDR3 DNA: TGTGCCAGCAGCTTGATGGGACAGGGAACTGAAGCTTTCTTT.

V usage is TRBV14 and J usage is TRBJ1-4, with D perhaps TRBD1 (6 bases). Germline CDR1 SGHDN, CDR2 FVKESK. This CDR3 has 13 amino acids. Trimming removed 5 bases at V and 8 bases at J, with 12 bases between. The DNA for the CDR3 is TGTGCCAGCAGCAGACAGGCTAGAGAAAAACTGTTTTTT. Encoded protein: CASSRQAREKLFF.

J is TRBJ2-1 and V is TRBV2, with 12 bases matching TRBD2. Germline values: CDR1 SNHLY, CDR2 FYNNEI. The CDR3 runs 14 residues. V lost 6 bases to trimming and J lost 8 bases; unmatched junction nucleotides: 5. Here the CDR3 DNA reads TGTGCCAGCAGCAAACTAGCGGGAGGAGATGAGCAGTTCTTC. Its translation: CASSKLAGGDEQFF. Full variable domain (outside the CDR3, taken from reference TRBV2 and TRBJ2-1): EPEVTQTPSHQVTQMGQEVILRCVPISNHLYFYWYRQILGQKVEFLVSFYNNEISEKSEIFDDQFSVERPDGSNFTLKIRSTKLEDSAMYFCASSKLAGGDEQFFGPGTRLTVL.

The rearrangement links TRBV9 to TRBJ1-1, with TRBD1 matching over 10 bases. Germline CDR1 is SGDLS and CDR2 is YYNGEE. The CDR3 contains 16 residues. V trimming: 0 bases; J trimming: 4 bases; junction bases outside the gene matches: 6. The CDR3 bases are TGTGCCAGCAGCGTAGGGGGGACAGGGGTGCGCACTGAAGCTTTCTTT. It encodes CASSVGGTGVRTEAFF.

CDR3 residues: CASSLAGQGAQQPQHF. The CDR3 nucleotides are TGTGCCAGCAGCTTAGCGGGACAGGGAGCTCAACAGCCCCAGCATTTT. V is TRBV7-8 and J is TRBJ1-5, with 9 bases fitting TRBD1. The germline V gene encodes CDR1 SGHVS and CDR2 FQNEAQ. The ends lost 0 bases at V and 7 bases at J; junction bases unmatched: 7. The CDR3 totals 16 residues. Drawing the rest from reference TRBV7-8 and TRBJ1-5, the complete variable domain is GAGVSQSPRYKVAKRGQDVALRCDPISGHVSLFWYQQALGQGPEFLTYFQNEAQLDKSGLPSDRFFAERPEGSVSTLKIQRTQQEDSAVYLCASSLAGQGAQQPQHFGDGTRLSIL.

V and J are TRBV13 and TRBJ2-1; unclear D gene. CDR3 size: 14 residues. The germline gives CDR1 PRHDT, CDR2 FYEKMQ (reference sequence). V was shortened by 3 bases and J by 0 bases, with 6 bases between the two germline ends. The CDR3 sequence: CASSLKISYNEQFF. DNA for the CDR3: TGTGCCAGCAGCTTGAAGATCTCCTACAATGAGCAGTTCTTC.

CDR3 nucleotide sequence: TGTGCCAGTAGTATAGGAGGGACAGCACTGATCAAAAACATTCAGTACTTC. As protein: CASSIGGTALIKNIQYF. The chain combines TRBV19 with TRBJ2-4; 7 bases line up with TRBD1. V shed 1 base and J 3 bases; nucleotides not matched to a gene: 9. The CDR3 has 17 amino acids. From germline, CDR1 is LNHDA and CDR2 SQIVND (reference sequence).

This chain links TRBV6-1 with TRBJ2-2; 7 bases map to TRBD2. This CDR3 is built from 15 residues. V lost 10 bases and J lost 6; bases outside the gene matches: 14. Germline V CDR1 and CDR2: MNHNS, SASEGT. CDR3 region: CATSPGLFRPGELFF. CDR3 bases: TGTGCCACCTCCCCGGGACTATTTCGACCCGGGGAGCTGTTTTTT.

The chain couples TRBV7-9 to TRBJ2-7, with D possibly TRBD1 on 5 matching bases. The CDR3 totals 15 residues. The V and J ends lost 1 base and 7 bases respectively, with 17 bases between them. The germline CDR1 and CDR2 sequences are SEHNR and FQNEAQ (reference sequence). CDR3 loop: CASSLGAWTLREQYF. The CDR3 region has the DNA TGTGCCAGCAGCTTAGGGGCGTGGACACTACGGGAGCAGTACTTC.

This clone was recorded a few times. The rearrangement uses TRBV5-1 and TRBJ2-7; TRBD1 matches at 9 bases. CDR3 size: 15 residues. Per germline, CDR1 SGHRS and CDR2 YFSETQ. The V gene end was trimmed by 3 bases and the J gene end by 5 bases; junction bases not matched to a gene: 9. CDR3 region: CASSSQGAAPDEQYF. CDR3 in DNA: TGCGCCAGCAGCTCACAGGGGGCGGCCCCTGACGAGCAGTACTTC.

This sequence joins TRBV7-3 and TRBJ2-5; D unresolved. The J call is in doubt because the DNA end fits TRBJ2-7 better. Germline V gives CDR1 SGHTA, CDR2 FQGTGA. This CDR3 is 14 amino acids long. Here the CDR3 DNA reads TGTGCCAGCAGCTTACGAGACGGCCCCTACGAGCAGTACTTC. Protein sequence: CASSLRDGPYEQYF.

This rearrangement joins TRBV4-3 to TRBJ2-3; a weak D match, TRBD2 (6 bases). The V end was cut by 4 bases, the J end by 0 bases, with 14 bases between. The CDR3 spans 16 residues. CDR1 and CDR2 from the germline V gene are LGHNA and YSLEER. The CDR3 reads CASSPGGAGSTDTQYF. For the CDR3, the DNA is TGCGCCAGCAGCCCCGGAGGGGCGGGGAGCACAGATACGCAGTATTTT.

This clone has more than one count but fewer than ten. The V call is TRBV9, the J call TRBJ2-5; no clear D gene. Per the germline V gene, CDR1 is SGDLS and CDR2 is YYNGEE. Trimming took off 0 bases at V and 6 bases at J, with 9 bases between the two ends. The CDR3 has 13 residues. For the CDR3, the DNA is TGTGCCAGCAGCGTAGGACCCTCTCAGACCCAGTACTTC. Its translation: CASSVGPSQTQYF. Full variable domain (outside the CDR3, taken from reference TRBV9 and TRBJ2-5): DSGVTQTPKHLITATGQRVTLRCSPRSGDLSVYWYQQSLDQGLQFLIQYYNGEERAKGNILERFSAQQFPDLHSELNLSSLELGDSALYFCASSVGPSQTQYFGPGTRLLVL.

The chain recombines TRBV6-5 with TRBJ1-3, with D uncertain. Per the germline V gene, CDR1 is MNHEY and CDR2 is SVGAGI. This CDR3 is 15 amino acids long. V lost 5 bases, J lost 0 bases, and 11 bases lay in between. The CDR3 nucleotides are TGTGCCAGCAGTGTTAACGATCACTCTGGAAACACCATATATTTT. This translates into CASSVNDHSGNTIYF.

The gene calls are TRBV7-3 and TRBJ2-3; D perhaps matches TRBD2 (5 bases). Trimming pared 3 bases from V and 2 bases from J, leaving 6 bases between. Germline V lookup: CDR1 SGHTA, CDR2 FQGTGA. The CDR3 has 13 residues. The CDR3 loop is CASSFGVTDTQYF. CDR3 nucleotide sequence: TGTGCCAGCAGCTTCGGGGTCACAGATACGCAGTATTTT.

This clone is a singleton in its sample. The V and J genes are TRBV7-9 and TRBJ1-1; D call uncertain. Looked up from germline, CDR1 is SEHNR and CDR2 is FQNEAQ (reference sequence). V was clipped by 6 bases and J by 7 bases, with 15 bases between them. The CDR3 totals 13 residues. The chain's CDR3 is CASRGSSDGEAFF. The CDR3 coding sequence is TGTGCCAGCAGGGGATCCTCAGACGGTGAAGCTTTCTTT.

The V gene is TRBV5-1, the J gene TRBJ1-4; D may be TRBD1 (5 bases). Germline V gene lookup returns CDR1 SGHRS and CDR2 YFSETQ. The CDR3 totals 15 residues. Trimming removed 4 bases from V and 7 bases from J, with 17 bases in between. For the CDR3, the DNA is TGCGCCAGCAGCCCGGACGGGGCAAGAAGTGAAAAACTGTTTTTT. As protein: CASSPDGARSEKLFF.

The CDR3 DNA sequence: TGTGCCAGTGGGACAGGGGTTCTAAACACCGGGGAGCTGTTTTTT. Protein: CASGTGVLNTGELFF. The rearrangement uses TRBV19 and TRBJ2-2; the match to TRBD1 covers 10 bases. The germline gives CDR1 LNHDA, CDR2 SQIVND (reference sequence). This CDR3 comprises 15 residues. The junction had 5 bases not matched to a gene; V was cut back by 8 bases and J by 2 bases.

The J gene is TRBJ2-1, the V gene TRBV7-9, with TRBD2 identical over 7 bases. The CDR3 consists of 14 residues. CDR1 and CDR2 from the germline V gene are SEHNR and FQNEAQ (reference sequence). Trimming took 4 bases from V and 6 from J; bases not matched to a gene: 6. The CDR3 region is CASSSRGGINEQFF. CDR3 nucleotide sequence: TGTGCCAGCAGCTCTAGGGGAGGGATCAATGAGCAGTTCTTC.

This CDR3 is CASSVNRDRASNQPQHF. In DNA form, the CDR3 reads TGTGCCAGTAGTGTAAACCGGGACAGGGCTAGCAATCAGCCCCAGCATTTT. The gene calls are TRBV19 and TRBJ1-5; 9 bases line up with TRBD1. Trimming cost V 5 bases and J 0 bases; bases outside gene matches: 8. The CDR3 loop spans 17 amino acids. Germline CDR1 and CDR2: LNHDA and SQIVND (reference sequence).

This sequence joins TRBV10-1 and TRBJ2-1; D is unclear. Per germline, CDR1 WNHNN and CDR2 SYGVQD (reference sequence). The V end was cut by 0 bases, the J end by 10 bases, with 10 bases between. The CDR3 runs to 13 residues. In DNA form, the CDR3 reads TGCGCCAGCAGTGAGTCGTACCAGCAGGAGCAGTTCTTC. It codes for CASSESYQQEQFF.

V gene TRBV7-3 combines with J gene TRBJ1-6; 9 nucleotides agree with TRBD1. CDR1 is SGHTA, CDR2 FQGTGA, per germline. This CDR3 is 15 amino acids long. V shed 1 base, J shed 9 bases, and the junction held 4 bases outside the gene matches. The CDR3 loop is CASSLNRGQGSPLHF. The CDR3, as DNA: TGTGCCAGCAGCTTAAACAGGGGGCAAGGTTCACCCCTCCACTTT.

The chain employs TRBV7-2 and TRBJ2-1; the D is unclear. The germline gives CDR1 SGHTA, CDR2 FQGNSA. The CDR3 is 13 amino acids. The V end lost 0 bases, the J end lost 9 bases, and 9 bases lay between the germline ends. CDR3 nucleotides: TGTGCCAGCAGCTTAGCGCTTCCGGGTGAGCAGTTCTTC. Translated: CASSLALPGEQFF.